These 26 T cell receptor beta chains came from one sample sequenced in a study of blood T cell repertoires in COVID-19. TCRdb's copy holds only in-frame clones and misses some; the assay was immunoSEQ multiplex PCR. The data contain more than 110,000 clones, over 75% of them singletons. Sequenced: PBMCs or T cells enriched from blood (not recorded which). Receptors were obtained from a woman in her forties or fifties who had recovered from COVID-19.

The chain couples TRBV6-5 to TRBJ1-2, with D perhaps TRBD1 (5 bases). The CDR3 covers 13 residues. V was clipped by 5 bases and J by 3 bases, with 10 bases between them. The V gene's germline CDR1 is MNHEY and CDR2 SVGAGI. The CDR3 DNA is TGTGCCAGCAGTCAACGGGGGGACTATGGCTACACCTTC. It codes for CASSQRGDYGYTF.

The V gene is TRBV10-1, the J gene TRBJ2-2, with 7 positions matching TRBD1. Germline lookup yields CDR1 WNHNN and CDR2 SYGVQD (reference sequence). After removal of 3 bases from V and 0 bases from J, the junction contained 13 bases not matched to a gene. The CDR3 sequence is 19 residues long. In nucleotides, the CDR3 is TGCGCCAGCAGTGATCCACAGGGGAGCGGTAGACCGAACACCGGGGAGCTGTTTTTT. Its translation is CASSDPQGSGRPNTGELFF.

This clone appeared a few times. The chain links TRBV10-3 to TRBJ2-1; 7 bases line up with TRBD1. Germline assignment: CDR1 ENHRY and CDR2 SYGVKD. V was clipped by 6 bases and J by 6 bases; unmatched bases: 8. This CDR3 is built from 14 residues. DNA of the CDR3: TGTGCCATCAGCCCGGGACAGAACAGCAATGAGCAGTTCTTC. Its translation: CAISPGQNSNEQFF.

This clone was observed a handful of times. V is TRBV5-6 and J is TRBJ1-2; unclear D gene. CDR3 size: 11 residues. Deletions cut 3 bases from V and 8 bases from J, with 8 bases between. CDR1 and CDR2 from the germline V gene are SGHDT and YYEEEE. CDR3 bases: TGTGCCAGCAGCTCCCAGTCCGGCTACACCTTC. Translated: CASSSQSGYTF. Variable domain in full (rest from reference TRBV5-6 and TRBJ1-2): DAGVTQSPTHLIKTRGQQVTLRCSPKSGHDTVSWYQQALGQGPQFIFQYYEEEERQRGNFPDRFSGHQFPNYSSELNVNALLLGDSALYLCASSSQSGYTFGSGTRLTVV.

V and J are TRBV6-4 and TRBJ1-6; perhaps TRBD1 as D (5 bases). From germline, CDR1 is MRHNA and CDR2 SNTAGT. Trimming took 3 bases from V and 9 from J, leaving 12 bases between them. This CDR3 is 14 amino acids long. The CDR3, as DNA: TGTGCCAGCAGTGAGGGGGGATTAAGTTCACCCCTCCACTTT. This encodes CASSEGGLSSPLHF.

V gene TRBV7-3 combines with J gene TRBJ1-2; TRBD1 might be the D (6 bases). Between the trimmed V and J ends, which lost 7 bases and 4 bases, there was a span of 22 bases. The CDR3 consists of 16 residues. Per germline, CDR1 SGHTA and CDR2 FQGTGA. CDR3 region: CASNSVQGSPSYGYTF. The CDR3, as DNA: TGTGCCAGCAACTCCGTACAGGGTTCCCCGAGCTATGGCTACACCTTC.

This clone was found once. V and J are TRBV2 and TRBJ2-7; a weak D match, TRBD1 (6 bases). The CDR3 contains 13 residues. The germline V and J ends were trimmed by 11 bases and 0 bases, with 14 bases remaining between them. CDR1 and CDR2 (germline): SNHLY, FYNNEI. The chain's CDR3 is CAARQVNSYEQYF. The CDR3 nucleotides read TGTGCCGCCCGACAGGTCAACTCCTACGAGCAGTACTTC. Filled out from reference TRBV2 and TRBJ2-7, the complete variable domain reads EPEVTQTPSHQVTQMGQEVILRCVPISNHLYFYWYRQILGQKVEFLVSFYNNEISEKSEIFDDQFSVERPDGSNFTLKIRSTKLEDSAMYFCAARQVNSYEQYFGPGTRLTVT.

The chain is built from TRBV5-4 and TRBJ2-5, with 8 nucleotides matching TRBD2. The CDR3 loop spans 15 amino acids. The junction had 5 bases not matched to a gene; V was cut back by 3 bases and J by 1 base. CDR1 and CDR2 (germline): SGHNT, YYREEE (reference sequence). For the CDR3, the DNA is TGTGCCAGCAGCTCGGCGGGGGGCCCCCAAGAGACCCAGTACTTC. Protein sequence: CASSSAGGPQETQYF.

The rearrangement uses TRBV6-4 and TRBJ2-4, with a possible D match to TRBD1 (6 bases). The V gene's germline CDR1 is MRHNA and CDR2 SNTAGT. V was trimmed by 6 bases and J by 7 bases, leaving 16 bases between them. The CDR3 covers 14 residues. The CDR3 loop is CASSPGDGTNIQYF. Here the CDR3 DNA reads TGTGCCAGCAGCCCAGGGGACGGGACGAACATTCAGTACTTC.

The chain carries TRBV7-9 and TRBJ2-1, with D maybe TRBD1 (6 bases). The germline CDR1 and CDR2 sequences are SEHNR and FQNEAQ (reference sequence). The CDR3 runs to 11 residues. Trimming removed 5 bases from V and 8 bases from J, with 7 bases in between. CDR3 residues: CASSQGYEQFF. The CDR3 coding sequence is TGTGCCAGCAGCCAGGGGTATGAGCAGTTCTTC.

V usage is TRBV6-4 and J usage is TRBJ1-5; tentatively, D is TRBD1 (5 bases). V was cut by 4 bases and J by 7 bases, with 23 bases left in between. The CDR3 length is 17 residues. The germline V gene has CDR1 MRHNA and CDR2 SNTAGT. In nucleotides, the CDR3 is TGTGCCAGCAGTGGAGGACACAAAGCGCGGCAAAGGCAGCCCCAGCATTTT. This codes for CASSGGHKARQRQPQHF.

This clone is a singleton in its sample. The rearrangement links TRBV3-1 (or the pseudogene TRBV3-2) to TRBJ2-7, with TRBD1 matching over 12 bases. After removal of 5 bases from V and 3 bases from J, the junction contained 8 bases not matched to a gene. From germline, CDR1 is LGHDT and CDR2 YNNKEL (reference sequence). The CDR3 runs 16 residues. The CDR3 nucleotides are TGTGCCAGCAGCAGAGCCGGGACAGGGGGCGGCTACGAGCAGTACTTC. It specifies CASSRAGTGGGYEQYF.

In its sample, this clone was seen a few times. The V and J genes are TRBV10-3 and TRBJ2-1; 8 bases line up with TRBD1. This CDR3 is built from 17 residues. V lost 7 bases, J lost 0 bases, and 11 bases stayed unmatched. CDR1 ENHRY and CDR2 SYGVKD come from the germline V gene. The CDR3: CAITLTPTGGSYNEQFF. CDR3 bases: TGTGCCATCACCCTAACCCCCACAGGGGGCTCCTACAATGAGCAGTTCTTC.

CDR3 sequence reads: CASSILDRAHNEQFF. The DNA of the CDR3 is TGTGCCAGCAGTATACTAGACAGGGCCCACAATGAGCAGTTCTTC. The chain recombines TRBV6-2 or TRBV6-3 with TRBJ2-1, with 7 bases lining up with TRBD1. The germline CDR1 and CDR2 sequences are MNHEY and SVGEGT. The CDR3 length is 15 residues. Trimming at V came to 5 bases and at J to 5 bases, leaving 9 bases not matched to a gene.

This chain connects TRBV6-5 to TRBJ1-2; 7 nucleotides agree with TRBD1. This CDR3 region has 14 residues. The V and J ends lost 6 bases and 9 bases, in that order; junction bases with no gene match: 13. Germline CDR1 MNHEY, CDR2 SVGAGI. CDR3 in DNA: TGTGCCAGCAGGCCCGGGACAGTGGGAAGTAGCTACACCTTC. Its translation is CASRPGTVGSSYTF.

The genes are TRBV6-5 and TRBJ1-5; 7 positions agree with TRBD1. The CDR3 is 14 residues long. J was trimmed by 5 bases and V by 6 bases; bases with no gene match: 7. CDR1 is MNHEY and CDR2 is SVGAGI in the germline V gene. The CDR3 is CASSKTGNYQPQHF. CDR3 sequence (DNA): TGTGCCAGCAGCAAGACAGGGAACTATCAGCCCCAGCATTTT.

V and J are TRBV29-1 and TRBJ1-1, with D unclear. CDR3 size: 12 residues. Germline lookup yields CDR1 SQVTM and CDR2 ANQGSEA. CDR3 protein: CSGRRMNTEAFF. CDR3 in DNA: TGCAGTGGTAGGAGGATGAACACTGAAGCTTTCTTT.

The chain carries TRBV20-1 and TRBJ2-1; 7 bases agree with TRBD2. There are 10 residues in the CDR3. The germline CDR1 and CDR2 sequences are DFQATT and SNEGSKA (reference sequence). V gave up 8 bases and J gave up 15 bases; unmatched junction bases: 10. For the CDR3, the DNA is TGCAGTCCGGGGGGAGGCCTGGGGTTCTTC. This encodes CSPGGGLGFF.

This chain uses TRBV19 with TRBJ2-1; D not resolved. In germline, CDR1 is LNHDA, CDR2 SQIVND (reference sequence). The CDR3 consists of 14 residues. V lost 4 bases, J lost 9 bases, and 16 bases lay in between. The DNA for the CDR3 is TGTGCCAGTAGTACTCGGAGCTATATTGCTGAGCAGTTCTTC. Its protein product is CASSTRSYIAEQFF.

This sequence joins TRBV2 and TRBJ1-2; possibly TRBD1 for D (5 bases). The CDR3 sequence is 15 residues long. Per the germline V gene, CDR1 is SNHLY and CDR2 is FYNNEI. Deletions cut 3 bases from V and 2 bases from J, with 13 bases between. The CDR3 coding sequence is TGTGCCAGCAGTGACACAGGACGAACAAACTATGGCTACACCTTC. Translation: CASSDTGRTNYGYTF.

The V and J genes are TRBV5-4 and TRBJ1-2, with 9 bases identical to TRBD1. V lost 0 bases to trimming and J lost 7 bases; unmatched junction nucleotides: 19. In germline, CDR1 is SGHNT, CDR2 YYREEE (reference sequence). The CDR3 is 19 amino acids. The CDR3 here is CASSLDPYLGRTGVGGYTF. CDR3 DNA sequence: TGTGCCAGCAGCTTGGACCCTTACTTAGGGAGGACAGGGGTAGGTGGCTACACCTTC.

To note about this clone: In the same sample, other DNA sequences code for this CDR3. The V gene is TRBV18, the J gene TRBJ1-1; 7 nucleotides match TRBD1. In germline, CDR1 is KGHSH, CDR2 LQKENI. Germline trimming cut 5 bases from V and 5 bases from J; bases unmatched to any gene: 8. The CDR3 consists of 14 residues. The CDR3, as DNA: TGTGCCAGCTCATCTAACAGGGGAGAGACTGAAGCTTTCTTT. This encodes CASSSNRGETEAFF.

The chain combines TRBV7-9 with TRBJ2-1; 7 bases are shared with TRBD2. This CDR3 has 19 residues. From germline, CDR1 is SEHNR and CDR2 FQNEAQ (reference sequence). The V gene end was trimmed by 5 bases and the J gene end by 1 base; junction bases not matched to a gene: 17. The chain's CDR3 is CASSQLRGSSGVSYNEQFF. CDR3 nucleotide sequence: TGTGCCAGCAGCCAACTGCGGGGGTCTAGCGGAGTTTCCTACAATGAGCAGTTCTTC.

About this clone itself: This specimen includes other DNA sequences encoding the same CDR3. J is TRBJ1-1 and V is TRBV5-1; TRBD1 might be the D (5 bases). The CDR3 is 13 residues long. The V gene's germline CDR1 is SGHRS and CDR2 YFSETQ. V was pared by 3 bases and J by 1 base, with 7 bases between. CDR3 bases: TGCGCCAGCAGCTCGGACACGAACACTGAAGCTTTCTTT. Its protein is CASSSDTNTEAFF.

The V call is TRBV5-1, the J call TRBJ2-5; weak D call: TRBD2 (6 bases). The CDR3 is 13 residues long. The V end lost 10 bases, the J end lost 0 bases, and 13 bases lay between the germline ends. CDR1 SGHRS and CDR2 YFSETQ come from the germline V gene. DNA of the CDR3: TGCGCCTCGGGCCGGGGGTACCAAGAGACCCAGTACTTC. This codes for CASGRGYQETQYF.

This chain links TRBV7-3 with TRBJ2-1; D is unclear. Trimming shortened V by 4 bases and J by 6 bases, and 13 bases separated the two germline ends. The CDR3 runs to 14 residues. Germline-derived CDR1 and CDR2 are SGHTA and FQGTGA. CDR3: CASSSADRINEQFF. The CDR3 region has the DNA TGTGCCAGCAGCTCCGCGGATAGGATCAATGAGCAGTTCTTC.